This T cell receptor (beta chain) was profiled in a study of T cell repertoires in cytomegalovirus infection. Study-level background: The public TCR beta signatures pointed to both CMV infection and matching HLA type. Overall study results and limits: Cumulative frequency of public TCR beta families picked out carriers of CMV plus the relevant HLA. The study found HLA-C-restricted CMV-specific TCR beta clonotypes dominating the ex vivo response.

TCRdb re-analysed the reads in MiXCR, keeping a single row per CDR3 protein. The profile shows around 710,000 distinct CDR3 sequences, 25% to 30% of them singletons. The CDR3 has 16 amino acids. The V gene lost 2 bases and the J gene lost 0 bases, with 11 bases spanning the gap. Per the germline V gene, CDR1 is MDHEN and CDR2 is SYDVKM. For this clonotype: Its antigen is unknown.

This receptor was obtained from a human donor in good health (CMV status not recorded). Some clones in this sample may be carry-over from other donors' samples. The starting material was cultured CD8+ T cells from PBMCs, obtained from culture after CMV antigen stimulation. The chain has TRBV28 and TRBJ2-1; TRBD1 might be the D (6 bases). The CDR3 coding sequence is TGTGCCAGCAGTTTACAGGCAGGGGCCTCCTACAATGAGCAGTTCTTC. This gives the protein CASSLQAGASYNEQFF.